A selection of T cell receptor beta chains follows, all from one sample in a study of blood T cells in healthy people across ages. One entry per CDR3 protein, called by TCRdb with MiXCR from the 5' RACE reads. This sample has about 570,000 distinct CDR3 sequences, with about 25% found just once. These data also formed part of another study, on T cells of mothers and their children.

Input material: blood. Receptors were obtained from a boy aged 2-15 years in good health. Each CDR3 is given with its conserved first and last residue. A D gene is named only where the DNA matches it firmly. Only some rows state a clone size, as once, few, many or a class for expanded clones.

TRBJ2-1 - - TRBV7-9 CASSSYRDTSYNEQFF TGTGCCAGCAGCTCTTACCGGGACACTAGCTACAATGAGCAGTTCTTC
TRBJ1-4 - - TRBV6-1 CASRKGGLEGLFF TGTGCCAGCAGAAAGGGGGGCTTAGAGGGACTGTTTTTT
TRBJ2-7 - - TRBV5-6 CASSPRGRAGGYEQYF TGTGCCAGCAGCCCTCGGGGACGTGCCGGTGGGTACGAGCAGTACTTC
TRBJ2-7 few TRBD2 TRBV10-3 CAISDGLAAYEQYF TGTGCCATCAGTGATGGGCTAGCGGCCTACGAGCAGTACTTC
TRBJ2-7 few TRBD2 TRBV10-3 CAISEFTSGRTYEQYF TGTGCCATCAGTGAGTTTACTAGCGGGAGGACCTACGAGCAGTACTTC
TRBJ1-2 few - TRBV2 CASSEESANYGYTF TGTGCCAGCAGTGAAGAGTCGGCTAACTATGGCTACACCTTC
TRBJ2-3 - TRBD2 TRBV5-1 CASSLPGTSGSTDTQYF TGCGCCAGCAGCTTACCCGGGACTAGCGGGAGCACAGATACGCAGTATTTT
TRBJ2-4 - - TRBV3-1 CASSLGTRTPLNIQYF TGTGCCAGCAGCCTGGGCACCAGGACCCCACTTAACATTCAGTACTTC
TRBJ2-7 - TRBD2 TRBV28 CASSPSGRACEQYF TGTGCCAGCAGTCCAAGCGGGAGGGCCTGCGAGCAGTACTTC
TRBJ1-1 - - TRBV14 CASSRSTYEAFF TGTGCCAGCAGTCGAAGTACTTATGAAGCTTTCTTT
TRBJ2-1 - TRBD2 TRBV4-2 CASSQSLAGNNEQFF TGTGCCAGCAGCCAATCTCTAGCGGGGAACAATGAGCAGTTCTTC
TRBJ2-2 - TRBD1 TRBV12-3/TRBV12-4 CASSPTRQGSGELFF TGTGCCAGCAGTCCCACTCGACAGGGCTCCGGGGAGCTGTTTTTT
TRBJ1-1 - TRBD1 TRBV7-9 CASSLVNRGTEAFF TGTGCCAGCAGCCTAGTGAACAGGGGGACTGAAGCTTTCTTT
TRBJ2-2 once TRBD2 TRBV6-1 CASSEAALAGGTGELFF TGTGCCAGCAGTGAAGCGGCGCTAGCGGGGGGAACCGGGGAGCTGTTTTTT
TRBJ2-7 many - TRBV7-2 CASSLSINRDEQYF TGTGCCAGCAGCTTGTCGATCAACCGGGACGAGCAGTACTTC
TRBJ2-5 many TRBD2 TRBV15 CATSRDASGAETQYF TGTGCCACCAGCAGAGATGCTAGCGGGGCGGAGACCCAGTACTTC
TRBJ2-7 few TRBD2 TRBV7-2 CASSPTSGSADEQYF TGTGCCAGCAGTCCGACTAGCGGATCGGCGGACGAGCAGTACTTC
TRBJ1-4 - - TRBV6-1 CASSPTDGRGLFF TGTGCCAGCAGTCCAACGGACGGAAGGGGGCTGTTTTTT
TRBJ2-3 - - TRBV7-2 CASSFNPMDTQYF TGTGCCAGCAGCTTTAACCCTATGGATACGCAGTATTTT
TRBJ1-2 few - TRBV29-1 CSVEVRQKGGYTF TGCAGCGTTGAAGTTCGGCAAAAAGGGGGCTACACCTTC
TRBJ1-1 - - TRBV5-1 CASSLGDRGAAFF TGCGCCAGCAGCTTGGGGGACCGAGGGGCAGCTTTCTTT
TRBJ2-1 - TRBD2 TRBV30 CAWTAGGPYNEQFF TGTGCCTGGACGGCGGGAGGTCCCTACAATGAGCAGTTCTTC
TRBJ2-7 - TRBD2 TRBV3-1 CASSQGTSGRVYEQYF TGTGCCAGCAGCCAAGGGACTAGCGGGAGAGTCTACGAGCAGTACTTC
TRBJ2-1 few TRBD2 TRBV7-9 CASSFMAGGGNEQFF TGTGCCAGCAGCTTTATGGCGGGGGGCGGCAATGAGCAGTTCTTC
TRBJ1-6 - TRBD1 TRBV20-1 CSARKGQYNSPLHF TGTAGTGCTAGAAAGGGACAGTATAATTCACCCCTCCACTTT
TRBJ1-1 - TRBD1 TRBV5-1 CASSAQGATEAFF TGCGCCAGCAGCGCACAGGGGGCCACTGAAGCTTTCTTT
TRBJ2-5 - - TRBV12-3/TRBV12-4 CASSSPGTLPGGQTQYF TGTGCCAGCAGCAGTCCCGGGACATTACCCGGGGGCCAGACCCAGTACTTC
TRBJ2-4 few - TRBV20-1 CSARRAGSGLAKNIQYF TGCAGTGCTAGAAGGGCAGGGAGCGGCCTAGCCAAAAACATTCAGTACTTC